This T cell receptor (beta chain) was recovered during a study of T cells after yellow fever vaccination. Study information: Preparing low-cell-number fractions relied on SMART-Seq v4 Ultra Low Input. General study results and limits: Just a small share of clonotypes turned up in the CD4 compartment as well as the CD8 compartment. The booster saw the reappearance of most primary-vaccination clones (around 95% CD4, around 88% CD8).

It was through 5'RACE template switching that TCR cDNA was made, with a universal primer site and UMIs added. TCRdb used MiXCR to reprocess the 5' RACE reads, holding one entry per CDR3 protein. The top ten clones hold approximately 24% of a sample with roughly 340,000 distinct CDR3 sequences, under 5% of them seen once. This clonotype was observed a handful of times. No antigen is known for it. The clonotype comes from a man younger than 35 who received the YFV17D yellow fever vaccine. The sample consisted of PBMCs, taken 5 days after the yellow fever booster vaccination.

Written as DNA, the CDR3 is TGCAGCGTATCCCCTGGGGGGGATCAGCCCCAGCATTTT. Translating gives CSVSPGGDQPQHF. This chain connects TRBV29-1 to TRBJ1-5; TRBD1 is a possible D gene (5 bases). The germline V gene encodes CDR1 SQVTM and CDR2 ANQGSEA. The V end was cut by 6 bases, the J end by 5 bases, with 14 bases between. The CDR3 totals 13 residues.